This T cell receptor (beta chain) appears in the sequencing data of a study of control samples from healthy donors and cancer patients (dated by TCRdb to the early 2020s). The germline V gene sets CDR1 to MGHRA and CDR2 to YSYEKL. From its cysteine to its phenylalanine, the CDR3 spans 16 amino acids. Solely the CDR3 DNA is kept, with 48 bases framed from the first base. Compared with germline, V lacks 0 bases and J lacks 5 bases; bases without a gene match: 6. Comment on this clone: The specificity of this receptor is unknown. No base quality values were provided; no much bigger clone lies one nucleotide off.

The method was the immunoSEQ multiplex PCR assay. This immuneACCESS table, as held by TCRdb, lists in-frame sequences with V and J called but not all clones. Of the missing ones, under half trace to an unresolved V gene in checked studies; the others have no known cause. The sample profile shows about 190,000 clones; roughly nine tenths of them were found once. Jointly, the top ten make up approximately 2% of the sample. The specimen sequenced was blood. The TCR originated in a man between 25 and 39 years old in good health. The chain is made from TRBV4-1 and TRBJ1-1, with 10 bases matching TRBD1. The CDR3 protein is CASSQDRGTGETEAFF. The nucleotides are TGCGCCAGCAGCCAAGATCGGGGGACAGGGGAAACTGAAGCTTTCTTT.